Each of the 10 T cell receptor beta chains below was sequenced from the same sample in a study of blood T cell repertoires in COVID-19. The protocol was immunoSEQ multiplex PCR, while the TCRdb copy is restricted to in-frame clones and leaves out a portion. The sample holds about 120,000 clones, 79% seen once. Specimen: peripheral blood. The receptors derive from an elderly woman with acute or convalescent COVID-19.

V gene TRBV5-4 combines with J gene TRBJ2-1; 8 positions match TRBD2. Germline lookup yields CDR1 SGHNT and CDR2 YYREEE (reference sequence). The CDR3 spans 14 residues. V shed 2 bases, J shed 5 bases, and the junction held 3 bases outside the gene matches. Here the CDR3 DNA reads TGTGCCAGCAGCTTTAGCGGGGCCCACAATGAGCAGTTCTTC. It encodes CASSFSGAHNEQFF.

The sample holds one count of this clone. The chain joins TRBV29-1 to TRBJ1-1, with a possible D match to TRBD1 (5 bases). CDR3 length: 13 residues. The V end was cut by 8 bases, the J end by 1 base, with 14 bases between. Germline CDR1 is SQVTM and CDR2 is ANQGSEA. The CDR3 loop reads CSTRGEGNTEAFF. In DNA form, the CDR3 reads TGCAGCACCCGGGGGGAGGGGAACACTGAAGCTTTCTTT.

V and J are TRBV9 and TRBJ2-5; D gene ambiguous. V shed 0 bases and J shed 3 bases, with 9 bases lying between them. This CDR3 is 14 amino acids long. Looked up from germline, CDR1 is SGDLS and CDR2 is YYNGEE. The DNA of the CDR3 is TGTGCCAGCAGCGTAGGTGTTTCTGAAGAGACCCAGTACTTC. Encoded protein: CASSVGVSEETQYF.

Comment on this clone: Additional DNA sequences in this sample encode the identical CDR3. J is TRBJ1-5 and V is TRBV19; perhaps TRBD1 as D (6 bases). Trimming shortened V by 5 bases and J by 2 bases, and 10 bases separated the two germline ends. Germline V gives CDR1 LNHDA, CDR2 SQIVND (reference sequence). This CDR3 region has 14 residues. Written as DNA, the CDR3 is TGTGCCAGTAGTCCGTCAGGGGGCAATCAGCCCCAGCATTTT. The encoded protein is CASSPSGGNQPQHF.

The chain joins TRBV6-5 to TRBJ1-2, with 7 bases aligning to TRBD1. Looked up from germline, CDR1 is MNHEY and CDR2 is SVGAGI. After removal of 7 bases from V and 3 bases from J, the junction contained 8 bases not matched to a gene. This CDR3 spans 14 amino acids. The CDR3 loop reads CASNQQGRDYGYTF. Here the CDR3 DNA reads TGTGCCAGCAATCAACAGGGGCGGGACTATGGCTACACCTTC.

This clone was seen more than once but under ten times. The J gene is TRBJ2-7, the V gene TRBV29-1; no reliable D call. Germline CDR1 reads SQVTM; CDR2 reads ANQGSEA. Trimming took off 4 bases at V and 2 bases at J, with 9 bases between the two ends. CDR3 length: 12 amino acids. Here the CDR3 DNA reads TGCAGCGTTGTGGCAGTCACCTACGAGCAGTACTTC. This gives the protein CSVVAVTYEQYF.

The chain links TRBV7-9 to TRBJ2-7; TRBD1 aligns across 12 bases. Looked up from germline, CDR1 is SEHNR and CDR2 is FQNEAQ (reference sequence). V gave up 5 bases and J gave up 5 bases; unmatched junction bases: 4. This CDR3 is 14 amino acids long. CDR3 sequence (DNA): TGTGCCAGCAGCCAGGGACAGGGGGCCCACGAGCAGTACTTC. The encoded protein is CASSQGQGAHEQYF.

Comments on this clone: Distinct nucleotide sequences in the sample also encode this CDR3. J is TRBJ1-6 and V is TRBV6-1, with a possible D match to TRBD1 (6 bases). Trimming took off 1 base at V and 5 bases at J, with 9 bases between the two ends. Germline CDR1 is MNHNS and CDR2 is SASEGT. The CDR3 runs 15 residues. The CDR3 is CASSEVEGDNSPLHF. The CDR3 DNA reads as TGTGCCAGCAGTGAAGTAGAGGGGGATAATTCACCCCTCCACTTT.

This chain uses TRBV6-5 with TRBJ2-7, with TRBD2 matching 11 bases. The germline V gene has CDR1 MNHEY and CDR2 SVGAGI. This CDR3 spans 14 amino acids. V lost 5 bases, J lost 3 bases, and 3 bases stayed unmatched. The DNA for the CDR3 is TGTGCCAGCAGTAAGGGACTAGCGGTCTACGAGCAGTACTTC. Translating it yields CASSKGLAVYEQYF.

As concerns this clone: Other DNA sequences in this specimen translate into the identical CDR3. The chain joins TRBV5-1 to TRBJ2-2; the D gene is possibly TRBD1 (6 bases). Germline lookup yields CDR1 SGHRS and CDR2 YFSETQ. Trimming shortened V by 2 bases and J by 2 bases, and 13 bases separated the two germline ends. CDR3 length equals 16 residues. The CDR3 DNA sequence: TGCGCCAGCAGCTTACGAGGGGGTCTAAACACCGGGGAGCTGTTTTTT. Amino acid sequence: CASSLRGGLNTGELFF.